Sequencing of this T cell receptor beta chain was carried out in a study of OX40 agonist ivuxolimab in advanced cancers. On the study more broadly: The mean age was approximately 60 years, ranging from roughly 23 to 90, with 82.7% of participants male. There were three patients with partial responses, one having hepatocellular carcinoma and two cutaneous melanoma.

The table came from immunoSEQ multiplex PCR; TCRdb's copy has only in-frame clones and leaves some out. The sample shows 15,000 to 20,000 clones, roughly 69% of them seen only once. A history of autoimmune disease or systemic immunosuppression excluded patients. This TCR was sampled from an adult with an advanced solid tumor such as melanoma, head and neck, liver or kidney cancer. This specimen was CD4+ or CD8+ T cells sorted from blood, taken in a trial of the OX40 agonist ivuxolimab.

CDR3 in amino acids: CASSLETGGAWDQPQHF. DNA for the CDR3: TGTGCCAGCAGCTTAGAGACAGGGGGCGCGTGGGATCAGCCCCAGCATTTT. The rearrangement joins TRBV7-9 to TRBJ1-5, with 10 bases matching TRBD1. This CDR3 is 17 amino acids long. After removal of 1 base from V and 5 bases from J, the junction contained 8 bases not matched to a gene. CDR1 SEHNR and CDR2 FQNEAQ come from the germline V gene (reference sequence).